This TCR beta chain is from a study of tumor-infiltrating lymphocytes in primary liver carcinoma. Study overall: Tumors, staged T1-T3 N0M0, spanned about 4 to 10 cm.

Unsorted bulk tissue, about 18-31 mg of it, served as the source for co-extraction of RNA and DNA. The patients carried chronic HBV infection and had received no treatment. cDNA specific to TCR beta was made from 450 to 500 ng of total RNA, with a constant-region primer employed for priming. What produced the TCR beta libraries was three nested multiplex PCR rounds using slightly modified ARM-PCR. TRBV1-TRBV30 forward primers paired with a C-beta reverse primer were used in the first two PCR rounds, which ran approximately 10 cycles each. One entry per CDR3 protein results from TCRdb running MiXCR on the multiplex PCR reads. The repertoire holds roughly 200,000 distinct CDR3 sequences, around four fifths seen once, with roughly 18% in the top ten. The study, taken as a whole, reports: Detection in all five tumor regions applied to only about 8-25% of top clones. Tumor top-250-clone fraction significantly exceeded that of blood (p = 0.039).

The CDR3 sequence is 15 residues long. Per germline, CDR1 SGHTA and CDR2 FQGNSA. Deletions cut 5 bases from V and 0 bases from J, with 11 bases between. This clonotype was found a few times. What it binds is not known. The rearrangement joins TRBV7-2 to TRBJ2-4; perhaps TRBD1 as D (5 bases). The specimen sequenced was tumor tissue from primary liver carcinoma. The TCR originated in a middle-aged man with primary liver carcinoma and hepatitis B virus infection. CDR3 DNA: TGTGCCAGCAGCCCCGAGACAGCAGCCAAAAACATTCAGTACTTC. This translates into CASSPETAAKNIQYF.